Each of the 32 T cell receptor beta chains below was sequenced from the same sample in a study of identifying expanded T cells in peripheral blood. Produced via immunoSEQ multiplex PCR; TCRdb's table is partial and in-frame only. The sample includes 100,000 or so clones, around 88% of them seen just once. Sequences were obtained from blood. The receptors here all came from a person between 18 and 75 years old in good health.

The V gene is TRBV6-5, the J gene TRBJ2-3; a possible D gene is TRBD1 (6 bases). V was trimmed by 0 bases and J by 10 bases, leaving 17 bases between them. The CDR3 runs to 15 residues. Germline CDR1 and CDR2: MNHEY and SVGAGI. The CDR3 sequence is CASSYSGQGLSAQYF. CDR3 in DNA: TGTGCCAGCAGTTACTCCGGGCAGGGGCTCTCCGCGCAGTATTTT.

The gene calls are TRBV27 and TRBJ1-1; D is perhaps TRBD1 (5 bases). Germline V gives CDR1 MNHEY, CDR2 SMNVEV (reference sequence). CDR3 length equals 15 residues. Trimming removed 0 bases at V and 1 base at J, with 9 bases between. CDR3 bases: TGTGCCAGCAGTTTATCGTCGGGGCCGAACACTGAAGCTTTCTTT. Translating it yields CASSLSSGPNTEAFF.

The rearrangement joins TRBV5-5 to TRBJ1-1, with a possible D match to TRBD1 (5 bases). The germline V gene has CDR1 SGHKS and CDR2 YYEKEE (reference sequence). Trimming stripped 0 bases from V and 1 base from J, with 10 bases between. This CDR3 comprises 15 residues. CDR3 nucleotide sequence: TGTGCCAGCAGCTTGGAAGGGACGGCGAACACTGAAGCTTTCTTT. This sequence encodes CASSLEGTANTEAFF.

The rearrangement joins TRBV7-8 to TRBJ1-5; 9 bases agree with TRBD1. From germline, CDR1 is SGHVS and CDR2 FQNEAQ. The CDR3 is made up of 14 amino acids. V lost 3 bases and J lost 8; bases outside the gene matches: 5. CDR3 sequence (DNA): TGTGCCAGCAGCTTGGGACAGGGTGGAGAGCCCCAGCATTTT. As protein: CASSLGQGGEPQHF.

The gene calls are TRBV5-1 and TRBJ1-1; 11 bases are a match to TRBD1. The V segment lost 4 bases and the J segment 10 bases; nucleotides outside the gene matches: 6. Germline-derived CDR1 and CDR2 are SGHRS and YFSETQ. This CDR3 is 13 amino acids long. The CDR3 protein is CASSLLDRGRAFF. The CDR3 nucleotides read TGCGCCAGCAGCCTTTTGGACAGGGGGCGAGCTTTCTTT.

This clone showed up just a few times. The chain couples TRBV11-3 to TRBJ2-1; 9 bases agree with TRBD1. V was clipped by 3 bases and J by 6 bases; unmatched bases: 15. Germline lookup yields CDR1 SGHNT and CDR2 YENEEA. CDR3 size: 18 residues. CDR3 nucleotide sequence: TGTGCCAGCAGCTTCGACCATGCCGGGACAGGGAACGTCAATGAGCAGTTCTTC. Its protein product is CASSFDHAGTGNVNEQFF.

This clone was detected once. The chain uses TRBV19 and TRBJ2-7, with 9 bases lining up with TRBD1. With V trimmed by 7 bases and J by 4 bases, 5 bases remained unmatched. Looked up from germline, CDR1 is LNHDA and CDR2 is SQIVND (reference sequence). CDR3 length: 13 amino acids. In DNA, the CDR3 is TGTGCCAGTAACGACGACAGGGGGTACGAGCAGTACTTC. Translating it yields CASNDDRGYEQYF.

DNA of the CDR3: TGTGCCAGCTCGCCGGGACAGGCGGGCAATCAGCCCCAGCATTTT. It specifies CASSPGQAGNQPQHF. The chain recombines TRBV18 with TRBJ1-5, with 8 bases matching TRBD1. J was trimmed by 2 bases and V by 6 bases; bases with no gene match: 6. Germline V gene data show CDR1 as KGHSH and CDR2 as LQKENI. There are 15 residues in the CDR3.

The J gene is TRBJ2-2, the V gene TRBV19, with D possibly TRBD2 on 5 matching bases. This CDR3 has 14 residues. V was cut by 5 bases and J by 1 base, with 8 bases left in between. CDR1 LNHDA and CDR2 SQIVND come from the germline V gene (reference sequence). The CDR3 region is CASSSGLNTGELFF. CDR3 coding DNA: TGTGCCAGTAGTTCCGGACTGAACACCGGGGAGCTGTTTTTT.

The chain has TRBV19 and TRBJ1-6, with D perhaps matching TRBD1 (5 bases). Germline lookup yields CDR1 LNHDA and CDR2 SQIVND (reference sequence). V lost 8 bases and J lost 10, with 18 bases in between. This CDR3 is 14 amino acids long. The CDR3 reads CASGVQEARSPLHF. The CDR3 coding sequence is TGTGCCAGTGGAGTACAGGAGGCGAGGTCACCCCTCCACTTT.

V is TRBV27 and J is TRBJ1-5, with 8 bases that match TRBD1. Germline trimming cut 5 bases from V and 1 base from J; bases unmatched to any gene: 4. The CDR3 has 15 amino acids. Germline CDR1 reads MNHEY; CDR2 reads SMNVEV (reference sequence). The CDR3 loop is CASSHGQGSNQPQHF. The DNA for the CDR3 is TGTGCCAGCAGTCATGGACAGGGAAGCAATCAGCCCCAGCATTTT.

This rearrangement joins TRBV10-3 to TRBJ1-2, with 7 bases lining up with TRBD1. The V and J ends lost 10 bases and 4 bases, in that order; junction bases with no gene match: 12. The CDR3 extends over 14 amino acids. CDR1 is ENHRY and CDR2 is SYGVKD in the germline V gene. The CDR3 sequence: CATTPRQGTYGYTF. CDR3 nucleotides: TGTGCCACCACCCCCCGACAGGGTACCTATGGCTACACCTTC.

This clone was detected once. The chain uses TRBV6-1 and TRBJ2-2; 7 positions match TRBD2. V trimming: 10 bases; J trimming: 0 bases; junction bases outside the gene matches: 5. Germline-derived CDR1 and CDR2 are MNHNS and SASEGT. The CDR3 extends over 14 amino acids. The CDR3 protein is CATARGTNTGELFF. The CDR3 nucleotides are TGTGCCACGGCGCGGGGGACGAACACCGGGGAGCTGTTTTTT.

Here the CDR3 DNA reads TGTGCCAGCGGAGGGGGCAGCTATGGCTACACCTTC. Protein product: CASGGGSYGYTF. The J gene is TRBJ1-2, the V gene TRBV2; the match to TRBD1 covers 7 bases. Germline assignment: CDR1 SNHLY and CDR2 FYNNEI. The CDR3 is 12 residues long. Unmatched junction bases numbered 4, after V lost 8 bases and J lost 4 bases.

V gene TRBV21-1 combines with J gene TRBJ2-1; TRBD2, the table's D call, was not compared with the DNA. TRBV21-1 is a recognized pseudogene. The CDR3 totals 15 residues. The CDR3 region is CASPIGLASGDEQFF. The CDR3 coding sequence is TGTGCCAGCCCCATAGGACTAGCGTCGGGTGATGAGCAGTTCTTC.

The chain recombines TRBV11-3 with TRBJ2-1; D may be TRBD1 (5 bases). Germline CDR1 SGHNT, CDR2 YENEEA. The V end was cut by 6 bases, the J end by 8 bases, with 17 bases between. This CDR3 is 14 amino acids long. CDR3 DNA sequence: TGTGCCAGCAGTGTCCAGGGTGGGCAGGATGAGCAGTTCTTC. Its protein is CASSVQGGQDEQFF.

V gene TRBV14 combines with J gene TRBJ1-1; D gene uncertain. There are 13 residues in the CDR3. The germline V gene encodes CDR1 SGHDN and CDR2 FVKESK. V was pared by 0 bases and J by 3 bases, with 5 bases between. This CDR3 is CASSQEVDTEAFF. The CDR3 bases are TGTGCCAGCAGCCAAGAGGTAGACACTGAAGCTTTCTTT.

V and J are TRBV7-8 and TRBJ2-3, with 9 bases that match TRBD2. After removal of 1 base from V and 2 bases from J, the junction contained 10 bases not matched to a gene. Germline V gene sequence: CDR1 SGHVS, CDR2 FQNEAQ. The CDR3 has 18 residues. The CDR3 loop is CASSLGRRGGKITDTQYF. The CDR3 bases are TGTGCCAGCAGCTTAGGACGGCGGGGGGGCAAAATCACAGATACGCAGTATTTT.

The CDR3 DNA sequence: TGTGCCAGCAGCCTTACAGGGGAAGATGGCTACACCTTC. Translated: CASSLTGEDGYTF. This chain joins TRBV7-9 and TRBJ1-2, with 7 nucleotides matching TRBD1. The germline CDR1 and CDR2 sequences are SEHNR and FQNEAQ (reference sequence). The CDR3 totals 13 residues. The V gene end was trimmed by 5 bases and the J gene end by 6 bases; junction bases not matched to a gene: 6.

The chain is built from TRBV7-2 and TRBJ1-3, with TRBD1 as a possible D gene (6 bases). CDR1 and CDR2 from the germline V gene are SGHTA and FQGNSA. Trimming cost V 5 bases and J 1 base, with 15 bases left between them. The CDR3 is 16 amino acids. The CDR3 DNA sequence: TGTGCCAGCAGCAAAGTGGGGGGGACATCTGGAAACACCATATATTTT. Its protein is CASSKVGGTSGNTIYF.

Turning to this clone: One junction end disagrees with the germline gene, perhaps due to a read error. The gene calls are TRBV11-2 and TRBJ2-3, with D perhaps TRBD2 (6 bases). The V gene's germline CDR1 is SGHAT and CDR2 FQNNGV. There are 14 residues in the CDR3. The CDR3: CASRFGGGTDTQYF. The CDR3 nucleotides are TGTGCCAGCCGCTTCGGGGGAGGCACAGATACGCAGTATTTT.

The chain employs TRBV10-3 and TRBJ2-1; 9 nucleotides align to TRBD2. Germline V gene lookup returns CDR1 ENHRY and CDR2 SYGVKD. Trimming cost V 11 bases and J 10 bases; bases outside gene matches: 12. This CDR3 spans 13 amino acids. The CDR3 bases are TGTGCCGGGTCGTTTAGCGGGGGCCCCGAGCAGTTCTTC. It specifies CAGSFSGGPEQFF.

The chain joins TRBV4-3 to TRBJ1-6; D gene ambiguous. V lost 1 base, J lost 4 bases, and 14 bases lay in between. The CDR3 consists of 17 residues. Germline CDR1 and CDR2: LGHNA and YSLEER. The CDR3 DNA sequence: TGCGCCAGCAGCCAAGGCTATTCGGGATCGTATAATTCACCCCTCCACTTT. This translates into CASSQGYSGSYNSPLHF.

The chain employs TRBV5-6 and TRBJ1-2; 7 bases map to TRBD1. The CDR3 loop spans 16 amino acids. The V and J ends lost 4 bases and 8 bases, in that order; junction bases with no gene match: 17. Germline loops: CDR1 SGHDT, CDR2 YYEEEE. The chain's CDR3 is CASSVTGIGRAGGYTF. The CDR3 DNA sequence: TGTGCCAGCAGCGTGACAGGGATCGGCCGGGCCGGCGGCTACACCTTC.

CDR3 sequence: CASSLGRLQAYNEQFF. CDR3 nucleotide sequence: TGTGCCAGCAGCTTAGGGCGACTCCAGGCCTACAATGAGCAGTTCTTC. The V call is TRBV7-2, the J call TRBJ2-1, with D hard to call. CDR1 is SGHTA, CDR2 FQGNSA, per germline. The V end was cut by 1 base, the J end by 2 bases, with 12 bases between. This CDR3 spans 16 amino acids.

The chain is built from TRBV7-2 and TRBJ2-3, with 8 bases fitting TRBD2. V lost 4 bases and J lost 5; bases outside the gene matches: 8. CDR1 SGHTA and CDR2 FQGNSA come from the germline V gene. The CDR3 spans 15 residues. The CDR3 region is CASSSGRGARDTQYF. As DNA, the CDR3 is TGTGCCAGCAGCTCCGGGCGGGGGGCGCGAGATACGCAGTATTTT.

The chain links TRBV28 to TRBJ1-5, with D unresolved. The length of the CDR3 is 17 residues. Trimming pared 6 bases from V and 1 base from J, leaving 19 bases between. The germline V gene encodes CDR1 MDHEN and CDR2 SYDVKM. The CDR3 loop reads CASSFWAVPPSNQPQHF. For the CDR3, the DNA is TGTGCCAGCAGCTTTTGGGCGGTCCCTCCGAGCAATCAGCCCCAGCATTTT.

The V call is TRBV6-6, the J call TRBJ2-2; D possibly corresponds to TRBD1 (6 bases). CDR1 and CDR2 (germline): MNHNY, SVGAGI (reference sequence). This CDR3 is 16 amino acids long. The V gene lost 6 bases and the J gene lost 5 bases, with 19 bases spanning the gap. The DNA of the CDR3 is TGTGCCAGCAGACCTGCCAGGGGTAGGGAGACCGGGGAGCTGTTTTTT. Translation gives CASRPARGRETGELFF.

This rearrangement joins TRBV29-1 to TRBJ2-3; 8 positions agree with TRBD2. The V segment lost 4 bases and the J segment 4 bases; nucleotides outside the gene matches: 7. The germline CDR1 and CDR2 sequences are SQVTM and ANQGSEA. The CDR3 is 14 residues long. This CDR3 is CSVVSGGQADTQYF. As DNA, the CDR3 is TGCAGCGTTGTGTCGGGGGGGCAAGCAGATACGCAGTATTTT.

The rearrangement uses TRBV27 and TRBJ1-1; 7 bases are a match to TRBD1. The germline V gene has CDR1 MNHEY and CDR2 SMNVEV (reference sequence). This CDR3 is 15 amino acids long. V lost 5 bases to trimming and J lost 1 base; unmatched junction nucleotides: 7. The CDR3 is CASSPTGQKNTEAFF. The CDR3 DNA reads TGTGCCAGCAGTCCAACGGGACAGAAGAACACTGAAGCTTTCTTT.

V is TRBV5-4 and J is TRBJ2-2; 10 nucleotides agree with TRBD1. The germline CDR1 and CDR2 sequences are SGHNT and YYREEE (reference sequence). The CDR3 is made up of 15 amino acids. Unmatched junction bases numbered 3, after V lost 3 bases and J lost 4 bases. The CDR3 nucleotides are TGTGCCAGCAGCTGGGGACAGGGGAGCACCGGGGAGCTGTTTTTT. Translated, it gives CASSWGQGSTGELFF.

This chain uses TRBV5-6 with TRBJ1-1; no reliable D call. Trimming shortened V by 0 bases and J by 5 bases, and 17 bases separated the two germline ends. CDR1 and CDR2 (germline): SGHDT, YYEEEE. The CDR3 contains 16 residues. The CDR3 region has the DNA TGTGCCAGCAGCTTGGCAGGTCGCCGGGTATGGACTGAAGCTTTCTTT. This translates into CASSLAGRRVWTEAFF.